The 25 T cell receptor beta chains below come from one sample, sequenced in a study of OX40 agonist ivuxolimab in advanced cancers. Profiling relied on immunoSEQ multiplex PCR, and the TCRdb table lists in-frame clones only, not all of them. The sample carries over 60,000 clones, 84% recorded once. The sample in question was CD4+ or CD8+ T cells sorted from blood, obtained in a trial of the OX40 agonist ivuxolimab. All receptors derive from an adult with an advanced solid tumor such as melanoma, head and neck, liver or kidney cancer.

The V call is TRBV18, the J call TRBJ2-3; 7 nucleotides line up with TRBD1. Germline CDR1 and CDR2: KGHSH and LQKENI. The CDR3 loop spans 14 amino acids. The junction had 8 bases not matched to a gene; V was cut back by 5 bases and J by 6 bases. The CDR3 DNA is TGTGCCAGCTCAGGGGACAGCCCCCCCGATACGCAGTATTTT. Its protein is CASSGDSPPDTQYF.

The CDR3: CASSPISGGGQQYF. The CDR3 nucleotides read TGTGCCAGCAGCCCTATTTCGGGGGGTGGTCAACAGTACTTC. The rearrangement links TRBV7-6 to TRBJ2-7; TRBD2 agrees at 7 bases. V was pared by 5 bases and J by 10 bases, with 14 bases of the junction left unmatched. Germline CDR1 and CDR2: SGHVS and FNYEAQ. The CDR3 contains 14 residues. Full variable domain (missing parts from reference TRBV7-6 and TRBJ2-7): GAGVSQSPRYKVTKRGQDVALRCDPISGHVSLYWYRQALGQGPEFLTYFNYEAQQDKSGLPNDRFSAERPEGSISTLTIQRTEQRDSAMYRCASSPISGGGQQYFGPGTRLTVT.

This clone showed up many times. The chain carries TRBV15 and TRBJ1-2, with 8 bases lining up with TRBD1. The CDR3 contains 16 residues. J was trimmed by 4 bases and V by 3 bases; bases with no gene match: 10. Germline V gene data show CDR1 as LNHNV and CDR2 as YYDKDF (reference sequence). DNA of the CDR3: TGTGCCACCAGCAGTCCCGGGACAGGAAGGAGCTATGGCTACACCTTC. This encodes CATSSPGTGRSYGYTF.

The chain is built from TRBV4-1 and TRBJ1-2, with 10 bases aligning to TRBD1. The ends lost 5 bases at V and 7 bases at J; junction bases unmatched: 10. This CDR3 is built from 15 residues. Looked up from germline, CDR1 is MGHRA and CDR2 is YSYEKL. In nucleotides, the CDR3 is TGCGCCAGCAGCACCCAACCGGGACAGGGGAGTGGCTACACCTTC. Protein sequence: CASSTQPGQGSGYTF.

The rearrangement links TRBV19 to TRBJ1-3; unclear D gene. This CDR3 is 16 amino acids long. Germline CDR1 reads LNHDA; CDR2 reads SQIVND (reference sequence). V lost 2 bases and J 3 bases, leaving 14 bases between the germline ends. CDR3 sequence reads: CASSIFSGIGGNTIYF. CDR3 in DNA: TGTGCCAGTAGTATATTCTCGGGGATAGGTGGAAACACCATATATTTT.

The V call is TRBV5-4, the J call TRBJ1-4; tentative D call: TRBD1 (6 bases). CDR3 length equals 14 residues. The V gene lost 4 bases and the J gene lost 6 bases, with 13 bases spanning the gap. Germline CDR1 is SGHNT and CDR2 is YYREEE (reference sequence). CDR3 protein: CASSRGGNDEKLFF. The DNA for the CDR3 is TGTGCCAGCAGCCGAGGGGGTAACGATGAAAAACTGTTTTTT.

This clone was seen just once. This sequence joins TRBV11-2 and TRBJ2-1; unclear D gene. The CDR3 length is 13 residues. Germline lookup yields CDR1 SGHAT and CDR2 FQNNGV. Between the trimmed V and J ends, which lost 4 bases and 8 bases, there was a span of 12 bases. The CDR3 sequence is CASSSLLRDEQFF. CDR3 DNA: TGTGCCAGCAGCTCCCTTTTAAGGGATGAGCAGTTCTTC.

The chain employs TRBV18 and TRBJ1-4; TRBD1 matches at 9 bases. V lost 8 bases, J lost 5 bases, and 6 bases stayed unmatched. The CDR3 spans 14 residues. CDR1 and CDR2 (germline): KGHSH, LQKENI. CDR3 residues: CASTGTGINEKLFF. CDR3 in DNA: TGTGCCAGCACCGGGACAGGGATAAATGAAAAACTGTTTTTT.

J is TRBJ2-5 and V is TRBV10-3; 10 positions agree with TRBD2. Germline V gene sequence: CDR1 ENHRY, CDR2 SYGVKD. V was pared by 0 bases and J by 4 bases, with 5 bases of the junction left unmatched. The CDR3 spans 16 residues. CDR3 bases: TGTGCCATCAGTGAGTCGAGCGGGGGGGCCGGAGAGACCCAGTACTTC. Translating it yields CAISESSGGAGETQYF.

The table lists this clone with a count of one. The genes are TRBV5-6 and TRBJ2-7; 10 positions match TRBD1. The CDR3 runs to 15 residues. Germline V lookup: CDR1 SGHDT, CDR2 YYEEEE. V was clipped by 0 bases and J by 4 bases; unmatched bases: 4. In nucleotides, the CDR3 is TGTGCCAGCAGCTTGGTGGGGACAGGGGTATACGAGCAGTACTTC. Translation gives CASSLVGTGVYEQYF.

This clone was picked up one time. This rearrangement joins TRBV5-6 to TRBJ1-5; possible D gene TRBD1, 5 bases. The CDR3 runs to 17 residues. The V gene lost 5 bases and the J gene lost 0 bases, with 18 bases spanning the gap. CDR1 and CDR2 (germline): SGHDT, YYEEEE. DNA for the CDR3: TGTGCCAGCAGTTCCGGGGGTGGATCGAATAGCAATCAGCCCCAGCATTTT. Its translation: CASSSGGGSNSNQPQHF.

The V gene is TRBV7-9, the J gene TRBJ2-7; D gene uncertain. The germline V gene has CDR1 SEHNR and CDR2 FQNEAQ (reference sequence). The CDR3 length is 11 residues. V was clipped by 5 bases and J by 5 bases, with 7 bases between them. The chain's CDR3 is CASSRVDEQYF. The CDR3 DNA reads TGTGCCAGCAGCCGGGTCGACGAGCAGTACTTC.

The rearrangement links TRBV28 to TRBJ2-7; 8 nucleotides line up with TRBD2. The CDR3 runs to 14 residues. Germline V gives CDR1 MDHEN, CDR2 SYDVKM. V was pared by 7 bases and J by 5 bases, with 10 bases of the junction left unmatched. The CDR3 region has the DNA TGTGCCAGCACCCCAGCGGGAGTAGGCGACGAGCAGTACTTC. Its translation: CASTPAGVGDEQYF.

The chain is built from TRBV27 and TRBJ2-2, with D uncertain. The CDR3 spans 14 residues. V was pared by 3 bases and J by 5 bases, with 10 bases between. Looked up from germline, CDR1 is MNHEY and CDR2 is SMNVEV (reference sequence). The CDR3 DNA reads TGTGCCAGCAGTTTTAGTCTCCTAACCGGGGAGCTGTTTTTT. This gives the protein CASSFSLLTGELFF.

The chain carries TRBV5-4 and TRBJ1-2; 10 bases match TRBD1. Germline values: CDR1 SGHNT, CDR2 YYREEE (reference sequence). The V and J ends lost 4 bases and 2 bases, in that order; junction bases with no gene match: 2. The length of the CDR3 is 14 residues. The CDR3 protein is CASSQDRGNYGYTF. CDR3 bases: TGTGCCAGCAGCCAGGACAGGGGGAACTATGGCTACACCTTC.

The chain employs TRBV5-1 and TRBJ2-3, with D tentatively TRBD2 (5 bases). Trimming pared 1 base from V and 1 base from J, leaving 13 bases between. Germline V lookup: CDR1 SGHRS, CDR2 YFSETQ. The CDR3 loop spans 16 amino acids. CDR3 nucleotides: TGCGCCAGCAGCTTGTTTGGGAGTAAGGGCACAGATACGCAGTATTTT. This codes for CASSLFGSKGTDTQYF.

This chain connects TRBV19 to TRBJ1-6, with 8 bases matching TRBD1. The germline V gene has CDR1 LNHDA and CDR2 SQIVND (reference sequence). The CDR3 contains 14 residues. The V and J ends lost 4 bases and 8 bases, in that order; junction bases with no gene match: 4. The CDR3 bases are TGTGCCAGTAGTAACAGGGGGAGTGATTCACCCCTCCACTTT. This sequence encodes CASSNRGSDSPLHF.

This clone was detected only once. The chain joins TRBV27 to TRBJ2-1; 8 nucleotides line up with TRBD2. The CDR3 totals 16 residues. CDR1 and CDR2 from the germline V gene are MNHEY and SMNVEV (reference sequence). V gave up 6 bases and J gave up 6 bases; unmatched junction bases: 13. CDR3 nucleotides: TGTGCCAGCAGCCCCACCGGGGGGGAAGGGTTCAATGAGCAGTTCTTC. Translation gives CASSPTGGEGFNEQFF.

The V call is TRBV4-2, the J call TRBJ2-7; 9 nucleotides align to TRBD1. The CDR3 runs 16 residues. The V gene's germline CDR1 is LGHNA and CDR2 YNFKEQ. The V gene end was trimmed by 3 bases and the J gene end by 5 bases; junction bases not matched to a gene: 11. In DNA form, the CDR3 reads TGTGCCAGCAGCCAGGCAGGGACAGGGAACTTGGACGAGCAGTACTTC. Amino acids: CASSQAGTGNLDEQYF.

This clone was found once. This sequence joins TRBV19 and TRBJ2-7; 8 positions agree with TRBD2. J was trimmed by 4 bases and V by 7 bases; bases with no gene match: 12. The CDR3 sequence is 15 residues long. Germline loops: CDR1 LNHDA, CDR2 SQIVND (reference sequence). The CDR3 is CASKGRAGGLYEQYF. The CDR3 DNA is TGTGCCAGTAAGGGGCGCGCGGGGGGCTTATACGAGCAGTACTTC.

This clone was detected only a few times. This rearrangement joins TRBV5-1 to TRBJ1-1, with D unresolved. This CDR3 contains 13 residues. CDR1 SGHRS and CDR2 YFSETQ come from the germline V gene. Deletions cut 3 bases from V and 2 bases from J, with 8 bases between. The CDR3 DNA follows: TGCGCCAGCAGCTCTCGGGGAAACACTGAAGCTTTCTTT. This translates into CASSSRGNTEAFF.

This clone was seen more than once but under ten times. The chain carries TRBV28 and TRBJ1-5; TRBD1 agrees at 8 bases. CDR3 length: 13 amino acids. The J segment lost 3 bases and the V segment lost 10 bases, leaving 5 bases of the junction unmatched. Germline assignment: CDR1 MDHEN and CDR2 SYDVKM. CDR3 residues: CATLTGANQPQHF. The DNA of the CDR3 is TGTGCCACGTTGACAGGGGCCAATCAGCCCCAGCATTTT.

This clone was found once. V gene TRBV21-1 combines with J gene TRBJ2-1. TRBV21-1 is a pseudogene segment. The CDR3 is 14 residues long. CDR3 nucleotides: TGTGCCAGCAGCTTCCGTGGGGAATACAATGAGCAGTTCTTC. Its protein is CASSFRGEYNEQFF.

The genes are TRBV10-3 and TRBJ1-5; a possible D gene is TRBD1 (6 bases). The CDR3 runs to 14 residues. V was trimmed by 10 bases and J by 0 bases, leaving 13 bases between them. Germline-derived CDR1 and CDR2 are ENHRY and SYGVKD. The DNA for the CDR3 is TGTGCCACCGGGGGCTCGCATAGCAATCAGCCCCAGCATTTT. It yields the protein CATGGSHSNQPQHF.

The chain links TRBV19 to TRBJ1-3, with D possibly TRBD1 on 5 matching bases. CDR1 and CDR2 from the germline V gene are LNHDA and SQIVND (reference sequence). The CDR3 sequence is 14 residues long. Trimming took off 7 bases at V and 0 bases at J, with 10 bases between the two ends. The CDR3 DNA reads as TGTGCCAGTAAAAGCGGGGGCTCTGGAAACACCATATATTTT. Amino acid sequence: CASKSGGSGNTIYF.